This section outlines one T cell receptor beta chain sequence together with its context. V lost 0 bases and J 0 bases, leaving 8 bases between the germline ends. This CDR3 has 15 residues. The germline V gene encodes CDR1 MNHEY and CDR2 SVGAGI. This record belongs to a study of blood T cells in healthy people across ages. A sample-barcoded 5' primer and a J-beta primer mix were used in a second PCR of about 6 to 12 cycles. Via MiXCR, TCRdb re-called the 5' RACE reads, giving one row per CDR3 protein. The data contain about 1.1 million distinct CDR3 sequences, 35% to 40% of them singletons. The receptor was isolated from a man between 18 and 29 years old in good health. Sequencing used blood. This chain uses TRBV6-5 with TRBJ1-2; no clear D gene. The CDR3 DNA is TGTGCCAGCAGTTACTCGTACAGCTCTAACTATGGCTACACCTTC. This gives the protein CASSYSYSSNYGYTF.